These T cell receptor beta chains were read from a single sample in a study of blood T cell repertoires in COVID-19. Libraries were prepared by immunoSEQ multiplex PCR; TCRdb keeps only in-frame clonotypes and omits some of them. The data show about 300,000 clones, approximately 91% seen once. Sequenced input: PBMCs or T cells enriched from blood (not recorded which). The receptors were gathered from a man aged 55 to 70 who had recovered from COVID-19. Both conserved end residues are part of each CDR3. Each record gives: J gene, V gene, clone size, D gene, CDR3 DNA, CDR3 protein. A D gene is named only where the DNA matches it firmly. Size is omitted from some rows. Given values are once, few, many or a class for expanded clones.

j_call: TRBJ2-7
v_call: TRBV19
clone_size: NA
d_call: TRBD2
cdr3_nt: TGTGCCAGTAGTAAACTAGATGGCGGGAGTCCCTACGAGCAGTACTTC
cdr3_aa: CASSKLDGGSPYEQYF

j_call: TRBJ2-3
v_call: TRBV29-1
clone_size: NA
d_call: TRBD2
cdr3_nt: TGCAGCGTTGGTGCTAGCGGGAGGACCCAGTATTTT
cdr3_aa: CSVGASGRTQYF

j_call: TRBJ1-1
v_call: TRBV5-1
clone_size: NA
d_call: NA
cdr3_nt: TGCGCCAGCAGCTCCCACCTCATCACAGGCACTCCTAACACTGAAGCTTTCTTT
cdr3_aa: CASSSHLITGTPNTEAFF

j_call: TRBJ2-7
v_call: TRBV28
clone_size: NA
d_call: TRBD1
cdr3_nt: TGTGCCAGCAGTCGGGACAGGGGTTTCTCGTCCGAGCAGTACTTC
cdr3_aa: CASSRDRGFSSEQYF

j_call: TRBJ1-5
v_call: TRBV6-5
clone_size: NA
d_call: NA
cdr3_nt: TGTGCCGGCTCTCCGCAGGAAAACAATCAGCCCCAGCATTTT
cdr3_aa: CAGSPQENNQPQHF

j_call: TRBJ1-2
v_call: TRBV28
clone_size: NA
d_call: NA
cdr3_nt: TGTGCCAGCGGACTAGGGGTAGCTAACTATGGCTACACCTTC
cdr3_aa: CASGLGVANYGYTF

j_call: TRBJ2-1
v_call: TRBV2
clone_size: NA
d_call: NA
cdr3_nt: TGTGCCAGCACCCGCTGGGGCAGGGCTGAGGAGCAGTTCTTC
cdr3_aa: CASTRWGRAEEQFF

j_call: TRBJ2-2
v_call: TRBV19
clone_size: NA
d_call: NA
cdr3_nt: TGTGCCAGTAGTAGCAGGGGCCGGGCGAACACCGGGGAGCTGTTTTTT
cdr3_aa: CASSSRGRANTGELFF

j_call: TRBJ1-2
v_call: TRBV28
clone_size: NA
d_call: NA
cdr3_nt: TGTGCCAGCAGTTTGGGGCAGGGCCCGGTGGGCTACACCTTC
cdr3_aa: CASSLGQGPVGYTF

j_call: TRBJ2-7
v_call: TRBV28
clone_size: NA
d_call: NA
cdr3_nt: TGTGCCAGCAGTTTTGCTAAAACGGGATACGAGCAGTACTTC
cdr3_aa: CASSFAKTGYEQYF

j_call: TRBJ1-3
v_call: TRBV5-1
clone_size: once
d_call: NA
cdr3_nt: TGCGCCAGCAGTCCCGGGACATCGAGCTCTGGAAACACCATATATTTT
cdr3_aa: CASSPGTSSSGNTIYF

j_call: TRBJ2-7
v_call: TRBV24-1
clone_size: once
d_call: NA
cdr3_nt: TGTGCCACCAGTGACCCTAACTACGAGCAGTACTTC
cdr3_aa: CATSDPNYEQYF

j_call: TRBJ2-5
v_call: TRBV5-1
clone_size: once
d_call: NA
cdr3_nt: TGCGCCAGTTCACAAGGCGGGGAAGAGACCCAGTACTTC
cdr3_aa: CASSQGGEETQYF

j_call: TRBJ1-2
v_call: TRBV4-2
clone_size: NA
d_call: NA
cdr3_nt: TGTGCCAGCAGCCAAGGGCAGGCTCCAAACTATGGCTACACCTTC
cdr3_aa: CASSQGQAPNYGYTF

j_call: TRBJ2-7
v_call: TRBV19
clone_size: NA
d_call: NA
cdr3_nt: TGTGCCACGGGGGAGAGCGGGACACACGAGCAGTACTTC
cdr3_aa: CATGESGTHEQYF

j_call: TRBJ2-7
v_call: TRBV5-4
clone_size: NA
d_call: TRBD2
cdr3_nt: TGTGCCAGCAGCGTTCGACTAGCGGGTACCTACGAGCAGTACTTC
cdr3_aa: CASSVRLAGTYEQYF

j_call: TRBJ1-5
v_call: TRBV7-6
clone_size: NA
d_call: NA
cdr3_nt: TGTGCCAGCAGCTTAGGGCAGGCCTTATCCAATCAGCCCCAGCATTTT
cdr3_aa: CASSLGQALSNQPQHF

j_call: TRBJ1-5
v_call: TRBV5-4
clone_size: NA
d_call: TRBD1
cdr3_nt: TGTGCCAGCAGTTACACTGGACAGGGGGATTTCAATCAGCCCCAGCATTTT
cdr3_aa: CASSYTGQGDFNQPQHF

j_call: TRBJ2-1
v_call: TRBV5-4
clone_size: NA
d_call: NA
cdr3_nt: TGTGCCAGCAGCTCGACTACTCACAATGAGCAGTTCTTC
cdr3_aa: CASSSTTHNEQFF

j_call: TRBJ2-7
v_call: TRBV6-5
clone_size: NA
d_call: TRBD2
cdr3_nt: TGTGCCAGCAGTTACTCTTTGGGACTAGCCTCCGAGCAGTACTTC
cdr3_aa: CASSYSLGLASEQYF

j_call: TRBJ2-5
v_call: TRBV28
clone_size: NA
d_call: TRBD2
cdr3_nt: TGTGCCAGCAGTGGACTAGCGGGAGGGCGGGAGACCCAGTACTTC
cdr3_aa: CASSGLAGGRETQYF

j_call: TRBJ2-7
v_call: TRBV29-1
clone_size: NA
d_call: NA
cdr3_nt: TGCAGCGTTGAAGTAGGCAGGGAGGCCCACGAGCAGTACTTC
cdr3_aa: CSVEVGREAHEQYF

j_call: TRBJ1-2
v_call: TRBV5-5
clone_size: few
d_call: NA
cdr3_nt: TGTGCCAGCAGCTTGCTACCGAACTATGGCTACACCTTC
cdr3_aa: CASSLLPNYGYTF

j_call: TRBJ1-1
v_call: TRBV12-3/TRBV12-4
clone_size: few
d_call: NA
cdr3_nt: TGTGCCAGCAGCGCCCTAGGGGGCACTGAAGCTTTCTTT
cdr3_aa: CASSALGGTEAFF

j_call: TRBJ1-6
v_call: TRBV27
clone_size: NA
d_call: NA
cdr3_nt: TGTGCCAGCAGTTTTAATGGCGGGGGGGCCGGGGATTCACCCCTCCACTTT
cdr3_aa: CASSFNGGGAGDSPLHF

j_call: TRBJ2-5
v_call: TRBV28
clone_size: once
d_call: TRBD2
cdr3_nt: TGTGCCAGCAGCCCAGGGACTAGCGCAGAGACCCAGTACTTC
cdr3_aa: CASSPGTSAETQYF

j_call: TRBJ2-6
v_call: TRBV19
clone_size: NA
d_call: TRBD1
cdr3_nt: TGTGCCAGTAGCCCGACAGGGGCCGGCTCTGGGGCCAACGTCCTGACTTTC
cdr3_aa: CASSPTGAGSGANVLTF

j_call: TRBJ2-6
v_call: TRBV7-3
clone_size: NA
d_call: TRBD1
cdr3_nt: TGTGCCAGCAGCTTAGGGTCACAGGGGGGCAACGTCCTGACTTTC
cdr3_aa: CASSLGSQGGNVLTF

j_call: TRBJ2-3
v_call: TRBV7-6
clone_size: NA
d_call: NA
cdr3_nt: TGTGCCAGCAGCCATATACCGGTCACCACAGATACGCAGTATTTT
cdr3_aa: CASSHIPVTTDTQYF

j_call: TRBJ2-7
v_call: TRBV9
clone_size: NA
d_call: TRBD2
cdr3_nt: TGTGCCAGCAGCGCCGGGACTAGCGTTACATACCCCTACGAGCAGTACTTC
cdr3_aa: CASSAGTSVTYPYEQYF

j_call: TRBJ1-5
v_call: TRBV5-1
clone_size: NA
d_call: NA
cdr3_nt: TGCGCCAGCAGCTTGAGTTCGGGGTCAGGCAATCAGCCCCAGCATTTT
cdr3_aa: CASSLSSGSGNQPQHF

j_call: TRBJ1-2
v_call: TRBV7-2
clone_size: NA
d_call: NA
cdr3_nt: TGTGCCAGCAGCTTAGCTCCTACAGGCCCCTATGGCTACACCTTC
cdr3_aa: CASSLAPTGPYGYTF

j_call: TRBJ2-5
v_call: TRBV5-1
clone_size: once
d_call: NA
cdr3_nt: TGCGCCAGCAGGTCGGGGGGCGGAGAGACCCAGTACTTC
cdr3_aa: CASRSGGGETQYF

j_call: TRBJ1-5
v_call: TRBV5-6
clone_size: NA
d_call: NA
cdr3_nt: TGTGCCAGCAGCTTGGAACCCTATAGCAATCAGCCCCAGCATTTT
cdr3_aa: CASSLEPYSNQPQHF

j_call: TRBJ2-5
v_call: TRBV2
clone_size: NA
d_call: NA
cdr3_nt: TGTGCCAGCTCGACTGGGTACCAAGAGACCCAGTACTTC
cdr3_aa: CASSTGYQETQYF

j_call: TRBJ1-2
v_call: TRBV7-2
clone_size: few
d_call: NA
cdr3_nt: TGTGCCAGCAGCTTAGAGGTCGGGGGGGCCGAATCCTATGGCTACACCTTC
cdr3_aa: CASSLEVGGAESYGYTF

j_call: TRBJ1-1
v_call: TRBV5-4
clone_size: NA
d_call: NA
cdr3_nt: TGTGCCAGCAGCTTGGGAGGGCAGGGGCTCATGAACACTGAAGCTTTCTTT
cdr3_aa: CASSLGGQGLMNTEAFF

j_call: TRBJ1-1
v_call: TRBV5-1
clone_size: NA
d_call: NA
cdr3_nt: TGCGCCAGCAGCTTGGAGGGGGGGAACGCTTTCTTT
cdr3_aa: CASSLEGGNAFF

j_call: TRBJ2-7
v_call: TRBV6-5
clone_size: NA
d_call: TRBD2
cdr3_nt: TGTGCCAGCAGACTAGCGGGAGTTTCAGACGAGCAGTACTTC
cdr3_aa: CASRLAGVSDEQYF

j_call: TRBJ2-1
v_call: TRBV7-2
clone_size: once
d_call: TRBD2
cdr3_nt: TGTGCCAGCAGCCCGGGACTAGCGGGAGGGGTTGAGCAGTTCTTC
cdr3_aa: CASSPGLAGGVEQFF

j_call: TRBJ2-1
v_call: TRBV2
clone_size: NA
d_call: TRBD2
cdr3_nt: TGTGCCAGCAGTCAACTAGCGGGAGGCCCCGATGAGCAGTTCTTC
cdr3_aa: CASSQLAGGPDEQFF

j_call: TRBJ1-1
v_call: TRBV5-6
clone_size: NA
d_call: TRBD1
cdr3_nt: TGTGCCAGCAGCTTCGGGACAGCAAACACTGAAGCTTTCTTT
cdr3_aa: CASSFGTANTEAFF

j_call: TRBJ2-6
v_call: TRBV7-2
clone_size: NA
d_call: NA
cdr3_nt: TGTGCCAGCAGCTTGACAGACTCTGGGGCCAACGTCCTGACTTTC
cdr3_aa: CASSLTDSGANVLTF

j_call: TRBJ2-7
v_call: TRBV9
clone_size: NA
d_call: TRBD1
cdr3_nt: TGTGCCAGCAGCAAGACAGGGGACTCTCTACCAAAGTTCTACGAGCAGTACTTC
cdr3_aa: CASSKTGDSLPKFYEQYF

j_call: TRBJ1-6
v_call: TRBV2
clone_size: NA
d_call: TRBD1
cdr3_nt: TGTGCCAGCAGTGAGAGGAGGGGGCGCACCTATAATTCACCCCTCCACTTT
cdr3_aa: CASSERRGRTYNSPLHF

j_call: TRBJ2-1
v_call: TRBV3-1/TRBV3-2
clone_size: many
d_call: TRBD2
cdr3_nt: TGTGCCAGCAGCGTAACCGGGACTAGAACGGGGTTCTTC
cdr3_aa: CASSVTGTRTGFF

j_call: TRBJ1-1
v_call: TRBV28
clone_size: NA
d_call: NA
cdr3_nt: TGTGCCAGCAGTTCTTTACAGGGACATGAAGCTTTCTTT
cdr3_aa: CASSSLQGHEAFF

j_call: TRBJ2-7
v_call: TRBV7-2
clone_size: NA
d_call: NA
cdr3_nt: TGTGCCAGCAGCTCGAGTGGAGGATACGAGCAGTACTTC
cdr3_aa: CASSSSGGYEQYF